Each of the 9 T cell receptor beta chains below was sequenced from the same sample in a study of T cell repertoires in cytomegalovirus infection (dated by TCRdb to about 2019). These TCRs' antigens remain unknown. The treatment or condition label, as the study defines it: in vitro stimulation with specific CMV peptide epitopes to enrich CMV-specific T cells. Reads for this sample came from an Illumina HiSeq 1500. TCRdb itself trimmed the public reads at Q25 with fastp, ran MiXCR and retained productive beta chains. Each entry is one CDR3 protein sequence, shown with its most common DNA and genes. The sample profile shows tens of thousands of distinct CDR3 sequences; 20% to 25% of them were found once. The top ten constitute approximately 61% of the sample. The material was CD8+ T cells from cultured PBMCs, obtained from culture after CMV antigen stimulation. The receptors here all came from a human donor in good health (CMV status not recorded). Some clones in this sample may be carry-over from other donors' samples.

V gene TRBV6-2 or TRBV6-3 combines with J gene TRBJ1-1; TRBD1 might be the D (5 bases). The V end lost 7 bases, the J end lost 7 bases, and 16 bases lay between the germline ends. The CDR3 is made up of 13 amino acids. The germline V gene has CDR1 MNHEY and CDR2 SVGEGT. CDR3 coding DNA: TGTGCCAGCACTAGGGGTCTCGGATTTGAAGCTTTCTTT. It codes for CASTRGLGFEAFF.

The rearrangement joins TRBV7-9 to TRBJ1-2; 9 positions match TRBD1. V gave up 5 bases and J gave up 6 bases; unmatched junction bases: 7. The CDR3 is made up of 14 amino acids. Germline-derived CDR1 and CDR2 are SEHNR and FQNEAQ (reference sequence). Here the CDR3 reads CASSNRGRSDGYTF. Here the CDR3 DNA reads TGTGCCAGCAGCAACAGGGGGCGAAGTGATGGCTACACCTTC. The whole variable domain, remainder taken from reference TRBV7-9 and TRBJ1-2, is DTGVSQNPRHKITKRGQNVTFRCDPISEHNRLYWYRQTLGQGPEFLTYFQNEAQLEKSRLLSDRFSAERPKGSFSTLEIQRTEQGDSAMYLCASSNRGRSDGYTFGSGTRLTVV.

This clonotype was seen a handful of times. The genes are TRBV20-1 and TRBJ1-6; D gene ambiguous. The CDR3 has 14 amino acids. Germline values: CDR1 DFQATT, CDR2 SNEGSKA (reference sequence). Trimming took off 3 bases at V and 7 bases at J, with 13 bases between the two ends. The CDR3 reads CSASSGIGNSPLHF. The CDR3 DNA sequence: TGCAGTGCTAGTAGTGGAATCGGCAATTCACCCCTCCACTTT.

The chain is built from TRBV7-2 and TRBJ2-7; 8 bases align to TRBD1. The CDR3 spans 15 residues. Germline loops: CDR1 SGHTA, CDR2 FQGNSA. V lost 6 bases to trimming and J lost 2 bases; unmatched junction nucleotides: 9. The CDR3 coding sequence is TGTGCCAGCAGAGAAGGACAGGGCTTGACCTACGAGCAGTACTTC. Encoded protein: CASREGQGLTYEQYF.

This chain links TRBV4-1 with TRBJ1-2; 9 nucleotides match TRBD1. The CDR3 covers 17 residues. V dropped 7 bases and J dropped 2; count of bases not matched to a gene: 14. The germline V gene has CDR1 MGHRA and CDR2 YSYEKL. The CDR3 spells CASNPGGTGPANYGYTF. In DNA form, the CDR3 reads TGCGCCAGCAACCCCGGAGGGACAGGGCCCGCGAACTATGGCTACACCTTC.

The sample holds many counts of this clonotype. The chain recombines TRBV7-9 with TRBJ1-2; D is ambiguous. The CDR3 loop spans 13 amino acids. V was pared by 5 bases and J by 7 bases, with 14 bases between. Germline V CDR1 and CDR2: SEHNR, FQNEAQ (reference sequence). CDR3 protein: CASSPADAGGYTF. The CDR3 bases are TGTGCCAGCAGCCCCGCCGACGCGGGTGGCTACACCTTC. The full variable domain, in which reference TRBV7-9 and TRBJ1-2 provide the parts outside the CDR3, is DTGVSQNPRHKITKRGQNVTFRCDPISEHNRLYWYRQTLGQGPEFLTYFQNEAQLEKSRLLSDRFSAERPKGSFSTLEIQRTEQGDSAMYLCASSPADAGGYTFGSGTRLTVV.

This clonotype was counted between two and nine times. The V call is TRBV7-2, the J call TRBJ1-2, with 9 bases that match TRBD1. Germline V gene sequence: CDR1 SGHTA, CDR2 FQGNSA. The CDR3 totals 15 residues. With V trimmed by 5 bases and J by 5 bases, 9 bases remained unmatched. The CDR3 region has the DNA TGTGCCAGCAGCCCCTGGACAGGGGTGGGGTATGGCTACACCTTC. It codes for CASSPWTGVGYGYTF.

CDR3 bases: TGTGCCAGCAGTTTACAGGGCAATGGATCACCCCTCCACTTT. This translates into CASSLQGNGSPLHF. This chain connects TRBV12-3 or TRBV12-4 to TRBJ1-6, with D possibly being TRBD1 (5 bases). The V end lost 2 bases, the J end lost 10 bases, and 12 bases lay between the germline ends. The CDR3 consists of 14 residues.

This chain connects TRBV20-1 to TRBJ1-1; D gene uncertain. CDR3 size: 13 residues. CDR1 is DFQATT, CDR2 SNEGSKA, per germline (reference sequence). CDR3 region: CSRRKTENTEAFF. CDR3 DNA: TGCAGCAGGAGAAAAACGGAGAACACTGAAGCTTTCTTT.